Described below is a single T cell receptor beta chain sequence and its context. Original processing notes: The assay estimated nucleated cells by amplifying reference gene primers. Method: immunoSEQ multiplex PCR; TCRdb's copy keeps in-frame clones and lacks some. The V and J calls and clone size were taken over from that table, and D and trimming were inferred from the DNA. The sample shows roughly 120,000 clones, less than 95% of them seen only once. This specimen comes from a study of blood T cell repertoires in COVID-19. The overall study: Specimens from acute and convalescent COVID-19 originated in the United States, Italy and Spain. PBMCs, B-cell-depleted T cells, or T cells were the source of the cDNA or gDNA that made up the material.

The sequenced sample consisted of peripheral blood. The receptor's source is a human donor with active COVID-19. The donor label of this sample is uncertain.

The CDR3: CASSEEAGLASDTQYF. CDR3 coding DNA: TGTGCCAGCAGTGAAGAAGCCGGGCTAGCATCAGATACGCAGTATTTT. V is TRBV2 and J is TRBJ2-3; weak D call: TRBD2 (5 bases). The germline V and J ends were trimmed by 1 base and 4 bases, with 15 bases remaining between them. Germline CDR1 SNHLY, CDR2 FYNNEI. There are 16 residues in the CDR3. Filled out from reference TRBV2 and TRBJ2-3, the complete variable domain reads EPEVTQTPSHQVTQMGQEVILRCVPISNHLYFYWYRQILGQKVEFLVSFYNNEISEKSEIFDDQFSVERPDGSNFTLKIRSTKLEDSAMYFCASSEEAGLASDTQYFGPGTRLTVL.